This TCR beta chain is drawn from a study of cytomegalovirus exposure and HLA in healthy donors. Study-level results: Cytomegalovirus association was assigned to about 150 TCR beta chains.

V was clipped by 6 bases and J by 2 bases, with 14 bases between them. This CDR3 has 15 amino acids. Germline V lookup: CDR1 SNHLY, CDR2 FYNNEI. The donors were members of the validation cohort, which comprised about 120 subjects and was separate from the first cohort of some 680 subjects. Using immunoSEQ multiplex PCR, the repertoire was profiled, and TCRdb retains in-frame clones only, with some absent. The top ten clones hold roughly 12% of a sample with approximately 190,000 clones, 70% to 85% of them seen once. As regards this clone: The target antigen is unknown.

The V gene is TRBV2, the J gene TRBJ2-1; D gene ambiguous. The sample taken for sequencing was PBMCs. The receptor's source is a woman aged 25 to 45 in good health and CMV-seropositive. CDR3: CASSPRSGAYNEQFF. Here the CDR3 DNA reads TGTGCCAGCAGCCCGAGGTCTGGAGCCTACAATGAGCAGTTCTTC.